These 27 T cell receptor beta chains came from one sample sequenced in a study of cytomegalovirus exposure and HLA in healthy donors. With 60 Vbeta and 13 Jbeta primers, the PCR was carried out. TCRdb keeps only in-frame clones here, not all; method: immunoSEQ multiplex PCR. The sample has about 170,000 clones, approximately 77% seen once; the top ten hold about 1.6%. Sequenced input: PBMCs. These receptors originate from a male donor in good health and CMV-seronegative.

In this sample, this clone turned up a few times. V is TRBV19 and J is TRBJ1-1; D might be TRBD1 (5 bases). Germline loops: CDR1 LNHDA, CDR2 SQIVND (reference sequence). The length of the CDR3 is 13 residues. The germline V and J ends were trimmed by 7 bases and 9 bases, with 18 bases remaining between them. The CDR3 loop reads CASTLRWGEKAFF. The CDR3 DNA sequence: TGTGCCAGTACCCTCCGGTGGGGGGAGAAAGCTTTCTTT.

This clone was counted once. V and J are TRBV7-6 and TRBJ2-5; 10 bases are shared with TRBD1. The CDR3 loop spans 19 amino acids. V gave up 5 bases and J gave up 5 bases; unmatched junction bases: 20. Germline CDR1 reads SGHVS; CDR2 reads FNYEAQ. CDR3 residues: CASSTTGTGASTVRETQYF. CDR3 in DNA: TGTGCCAGCAGCACAACCGGGACAGGGGCTTCAACGGTACGGGAGACCCAGTACTTC.

The rearrangement joins TRBV7-9 to TRBJ1-3; D not resolved. The V end was cut by 2 bases, the J end by 0 bases, with 14 bases between. The CDR3 consists of 17 residues. CDR1 is SEHNR, CDR2 FQNEAQ, per germline (reference sequence). CDR3 DNA sequence: TGTGCCAGCAGCTTAATAAGGACTTCCCTCTCTGGAAACACCATATATTTT. Amino acid sequence: CASSLIRTSLSGNTIYF.

This clone was picked up a small number of times. V gene TRBV6-6 combines with J gene TRBJ1-6, with 7 bases fitting TRBD1. Germline V gene data show CDR1 as MNHNY and CDR2 as SVGAGI (reference sequence). V lost 6 bases to trimming and J lost 2 bases; unmatched junction nucleotides: 7. This CDR3 spans 16 amino acids. The CDR3 reads CASSPRGAAYNSPLHF. The CDR3 region has the DNA TGTGCCAGCAGCCCCAGGGGGGCGGCCTATAATTCACCCCTCCACTTT.

This clone was seen a handful of times. This chain joins TRBV2 and TRBJ1-5, with a weak D call TRBD1 (6 bases). The germline V and J ends were trimmed by 6 bases and 5 bases, with 14 bases remaining between them. CDR1 SNHLY and CDR2 FYNNEI come from the germline V gene. This CDR3 is 14 amino acids long. The CDR3 nucleotides are TGTGCCAGCAGGTCCACAGGGACCTATCAGCCCCAGCATTTT. This codes for CASRSTGTYQPQHF.

The CDR3 DNA reads as TGTGCCAGCAGAGCCGGGACAGCCGGGGCCAACGTCCTGACTTTC. Residues: CASRAGTAGANVLTF. The rearrangement uses TRBV6-5 and TRBJ2-6; 7 bases are a match to TRBD1. The CDR3 extends over 15 amino acids. Per germline, CDR1 MNHEY and CDR2 SVGAGI. Trimming took 6 bases from V and 4 from J; bases not matched to a gene: 6.

This clone has more than one count but fewer than ten. The chain carries TRBV4-3 and TRBJ1-2; D gene unclear. This CDR3 spans 16 amino acids. Trimming removed 0 bases from V and 0 bases from J, with 11 bases in between. The germline gives CDR1 LGHNA, CDR2 YSLEER. The CDR3 region is CASSQDFGEPNYGYTF. CDR3 DNA sequence: TGCGCCAGCAGCCAAGATTTCGGGGAACCTAACTATGGCTACACCTTC.

This clone turned up a few times. The rearrangement links TRBV27 to TRBJ2-1; 11 bases line up with TRBD2. The germline gives CDR1 MNHEY, CDR2 SMNVEV (reference sequence). The CDR3 runs to 16 residues. V was pared by 6 bases and J by 7 bases, with 11 bases of the junction left unmatched. The CDR3 here is CASRIRGTSGGNEQFF. For the CDR3, the DNA is TGTGCCAGCAGGATTCGAGGGACTAGCGGAGGGAATGAGCAGTTCTTC.

To note about this clone: The sample holds other DNA sequences that translate to the same CDR3. This chain connects TRBV2 to TRBJ1-5, with D possibly being TRBD1 (6 bases). Germline V gene lookup returns CDR1 SNHLY and CDR2 FYNNEI. V shed 2 bases and J shed 5 bases, with 13 bases lying between them. This CDR3 region has 15 residues. The CDR3 nucleotides are TGTGCCAGCAGTGAATGGGGGCCCGACTATCAGCCCCAGCATTTT. Translation gives CASSEWGPDYQPQHF.

This clone was seen a handful of times. The genes are TRBV15 and TRBJ2-5, with a possible D match to TRBD1 (6 bases). The CDR3 contains 15 residues. Germline CDR1 LNHNV, CDR2 YYDKDF (reference sequence). The V end was cut by 0 bases, the J end by 4 bases, with 12 bases between. CDR3 residues: CATSRDPGELETQYF. The CDR3 nucleotides read TGTGCCACCAGCAGAGATCCAGGGGAGTTAGAGACCCAGTACTTC.

The table lists this clone with a count of one. The chain carries TRBV14 and TRBJ1-4, with 7 bases that match TRBD1. CDR1 SGHDN and CDR2 FVKESK come from the germline V gene. The J segment lost 4 bases and the V segment lost 5 bases, leaving 7 bases of the junction unmatched. CDR3 size: 15 residues. The CDR3 sequence is CASSTQTGYNEKLFF. DNA of the CDR3: TGTGCCAGCAGCACCCAGACAGGGTATAATGAAAAACTGTTTTTT.

This clone was observed a handful of times. The chain recombines TRBV30 with TRBJ1-5; TRBD1 is a possible D gene (5 bases). The CDR3 runs 15 residues. Germline CDR1 GTSNPN, CDR2 SVGIG (reference sequence). Trimming took off 0 bases at V and 6 bases at J, with 15 bases between the two ends. The CDR3 is CAWSVRGRVGQPQHF. The CDR3 nucleotides are TGTGCCTGGAGTGTACGGGGGAGGGTCGGTCAGCCCCAGCATTTT. Variable domain in full (rest from reference TRBV30 and TRBJ1-5): SQTIHQWPATLVQPVGSPLSLECTVEGTSNPNLYWYRQAAGRGLQLLFYSVGIGQISSEVPQNLSASRPQDRQFILSSKKLLLSDSGFYLCAWSVRGRVGQPQHFGDGTRLSIL.

This clone was observed a handful of times. V is TRBV6-1 and J is TRBJ2-3, with TRBD2 matching 8 bases. V was clipped by 1 base and J by 4 bases; unmatched bases: 4. This CDR3 region has 15 residues. Germline assignment: CDR1 MNHNS and CDR2 SASEGT. CDR3 bases: TGTGCCAGCAGTGAAGAGTCTAGCGGGCCAGATACGCAGTATTTT. This encodes CASSEESSGPDTQYF.

V usage is TRBV27 and J usage is TRBJ1-2; D ambiguous. Trimming stripped 6 bases from V and 3 bases from J, with 14 bases between. CDR1 is MNHEY, CDR2 SMNVEV, per germline (reference sequence). CDR3 length: 14 amino acids. CDR3 sequence reads: CASSPRGVDYGYTF. As DNA, the CDR3 is TGTGCCAGCAGCCCCAGAGGCGTCGACTATGGCTACACCTTC.

The CDR3 region has the DNA TGTGCCAGTAGTATAGTGTCCGGGACAGGGGGTTACGAGCAGTACTTC. It yields the protein CASSIVSGTGGYEQYF. This rearrangement joins TRBV19 to TRBJ2-7; 11 nucleotides agree with TRBD1. J was trimmed by 4 bases and V by 1 base; bases with no gene match: 6. Germline CDR1 is LNHDA and CDR2 is SQIVND (reference sequence). The CDR3 has 16 amino acids. Complete variable domain (other parts from reference TRBV19 and TRBJ2-7): DGGITQSPKYLFRKEGQNVTLSCEQNLNHDAMYWYRQDPGQGLRLIYYSQIVNDFQKGDIAEGYSVSREKKESFPLTVTSAQKNPTAFYLCASSIVSGTGGYEQYFGPGTRLTVT.

The chain links TRBV7-2 to TRBJ1-5; D perhaps matches TRBD1 (5 bases). The CDR3 extends over 16 amino acids. V was cut by 5 bases and J by 0 bases, with 14 bases left in between. Germline CDR1 and CDR2: SGHTA and FQGNSA. CDR3 sequence: CASSPRQTYSNQPQHF. The CDR3 DNA sequence: TGTGCCAGCAGCCCTCGACAGACTTATAGCAATCAGCCCCAGCATTTT.

The chain recombines TRBV7-3 with TRBJ2-1, with 7 bases identical to TRBD2. CDR3 length: 15 residues. The junction had 6 bases not matched to a gene; V was cut back by 5 bases and J by 2 bases. Germline CDR1 is SGHTA and CDR2 is FQGTGA. The CDR3, as DNA: TGTGCCAGCAGCCAGAGGGGAGGGCCCTACAATGAGCAGTTCTTC. Residues: CASSQRGGPYNEQFF. The whole variable domain, remainder taken from reference TRBV7-3 and TRBJ2-1, is GAGVSQTPSNKVTEKGKYVELRCDPISGHTALYWYRQSLGQGPEFLIYFQGTGAADDSGLPNDRFFAVRPEGSVSTLKIQRTERGDSAVYLCASSQRGGPYNEQFFGPGTRLTVL.

In this sample, this clone turned up a few times. The chain recombines TRBV6-5 with TRBJ1-5; unclear D gene. The CDR3 sequence is 13 residues long. V gave up 6 bases and J gave up 7 bases, with 13 bases separating them. CDR1 is MNHEY and CDR2 is SVGAGI in the germline V gene. CDR3 nucleotide sequence: TGTGCCAGCAGCCCCCGGGGAGAGCAGCCCCAGCATTTT. As protein: CASSPRGEQPQHF.

In DNA form, the CDR3 reads TGTGCCAGCAGCCCCTCCAGGTCGCAAGAGACCCAGTACTTC. This gives the protein CASSPSRSQETQYF. V usage is TRBV7-3 and J usage is TRBJ2-5; D call uncertain. This CDR3 contains 14 residues. CDR1 and CDR2 from the germline V gene are SGHTA and FQGTGA. V was shortened by 5 bases and J by 2 bases, with 12 bases between the two germline ends.

Of note for this clone: Relative to the germline gene, one junction end is altered; a read error may explain this. The rearrangement links TRBV7-9 to TRBJ2-1, with 11 bases that match TRBD2. The germline V gene has CDR1 SEHNR and CDR2 FQNEAQ (reference sequence). The CDR3 totals 14 residues. This chain's CDR3 is CSSSVSGRDNEQFF. DNA of the CDR3: TGTTCCAGCAGCGTTAGCGGGAGGGACAATGAGCAGTTCTTC.

The chain uses TRBV7-9 and TRBJ2-7; 12 positions agree with TRBD2. V gave up 1 base and J gave up 3 bases; unmatched junction bases: 10. Germline CDR1 is SEHNR and CDR2 is FQNEAQ (reference sequence). The CDR3 runs to 18 residues. DNA of the CDR3: TGTGCCAGCAGCTTAGTGGCTAGCGGGAGGGGTCCTAACTACGAGCAGTACTTC. Its protein product is CASSLVASGRGPNYEQYF.

This chain links TRBV9 with TRBJ1-4; 8 nucleotides align to TRBD1. Germline lookup yields CDR1 SGDLS and CDR2 YYNGEE. The CDR3 has 15 residues. With V trimmed by 3 bases and J by 8 bases, 9 bases remained unmatched. The CDR3 DNA sequence: TGTGCCAGCAGCGCTCAGGGGGCAGTCGAGGAAAAACTGTTTTTT. It yields the protein CASSAQGAVEEKLFF.

CDR3 amino acids: CASSGTAINSPLHF. Written as DNA, the CDR3 is TGTGCCAGCAGCGGGACAGCTATTAATTCACCCCTCCACTTT. The chain carries TRBV5-4 and TRBJ1-6; 7 bases match TRBD1. Trimming at V came to 4 bases and at J to 6 bases, leaving 4 bases not matched to a gene. Germline CDR1 reads SGHNT; CDR2 reads YYREEE (reference sequence). This CDR3 spans 14 amino acids.

This sequence joins TRBV7-3 and TRBJ2-3; the D gene is possibly TRBD2 (6 bases). This CDR3 is 16 amino acids long. CDR1 SGHTA and CDR2 FQGTGA come from the germline V gene. V gave up 2 bases and J gave up 1 base, with 13 bases separating them. DNA for the CDR3: TGTGCCAGCAGCTTAGTGGGCGGGAAAGGCACAGATACGCAGTATTTT. Translation: CASSLVGGKGTDTQYF.

The chain recombines TRBV27 with TRBJ1-2; TRBD1 agrees at 9 bases. The CDR3 has 15 amino acids. V lost 3 bases and J lost 4; bases outside the gene matches: 6. CDR1 is MNHEY and CDR2 is SMNVEV in the germline V gene (reference sequence). Here the CDR3 reads CASSLRDRDPYGYTF. CDR3 sequence (DNA): TGTGCCAGCAGTTTGAGGGACAGGGATCCCTATGGCTACACCTTC.

This clone was recorded only once. This chain uses TRBV6-5 with TRBJ2-2; D possibly corresponds to TRBD1 (6 bases). CDR3 length equals 14 residues. Germline V gives CDR1 MNHEY, CDR2 SVGAGI. V was pared by 8 bases and J by 6 bases, with 16 bases between. This CDR3 is CASRTTGNPGELFF. The CDR3 DNA reads TGTGCCAGCCGAACAACAGGGAATCCCGGGGAGCTGTTTTTT.

This rearrangement joins TRBV5-4 to TRBJ2-3, with 9 bases matching TRBD2. The CDR3 covers 14 residues. V lost 5 bases to trimming and J lost 2 bases; unmatched junction nucleotides: 3. Germline-derived CDR1 and CDR2 are SGHNT and YYREEE (reference sequence). CDR3 sequence reads: CASRPGLATDTQYF. The DNA of the CDR3 is TGTGCCAGCAGGCCGGGACTAGCCACAGATACGCAGTATTTT.